What follows are 13 T cell receptor beta chains derived from one specimen sequenced in a study of spatial heterogeneity in lung cancer. The time point was: blood at routine non-recurrence follow-up after resection. Researchers sequenced whole RNA taken from tumor, nontumor lung or frozen PBMC without sorting. A single record per CDR3 protein comes from TCRdb applying MiXCR to the 5' RACE reads. Here the sample spans 25,000 to 30,000 distinct CDR3 sequences, 4.5% to 7.5% being singletons. Source: PBMCs, taken at follow-up. These receptors all stem from a male donor with early-stage non-small cell lung cancer.

This clonotype was seen many times. The V call is TRBV6-1, the J call TRBJ2-7; D unclear. V dropped 4 bases and J dropped 0 bases, with 19 bases sitting between them. The CDR3 covers 17 residues. The germline V gene has CDR1 MNHNS and CDR2 SASEGT. This chain's CDR3 is CASSASIGSVGSYEQYF. Here the CDR3 DNA reads TGTGCCAGCAGTGCCTCTATCGGGTCTGTTGGCTCCTACGAGCAGTACTTC.

The chain uses TRBV18 and TRBJ2-5; 7 positions agree with TRBD1. V trimming: 0 bases; J trimming: 2 bases; junction bases outside the gene matches: 6. Germline-derived CDR1 and CDR2 are KGHSH and LQKENI. The CDR3 covers 16 residues. The CDR3 coding sequence is TGTGCCAGCTCACCACCGCCGGGACAGCTACAAGAGACCCAGTACTTC. Its protein product is CASSPPPGQLQETQYF.

This clonotype was observed a single time. This sequence may be a read error, since a much larger clone differs from it by one base. This chain connects TRBV7-2 to TRBJ2-5, with D possibly matching TRBD1 (6 bases). Germline V gene lookup returns CDR1 SGHTA and CDR2 FQGNSA. CDR3 length: 13 amino acids. The CDR3 loop is CASSSGTQEAQYF. The CDR3 DNA follows: TGTGCCAGCAGCTCCGGGACACAAGAGGCCCAGTACTTC.

This clonotype was detected ten times or more. The J gene is TRBJ2-1, the V gene TRBV4-3; D is possibly TRBD1 or TRBD2 (5 bases each). The CDR3 covers 13 residues. Germline loops: CDR1 LGHNA, CDR2 YSLEER. Trimming took 0 bases from V and 9 from J, leaving 9 bases between them. The CDR3 nucleotides are TGCGCCAGCAGCCAAGATAACGGGGCTGAGCAGTTCTTC. Amino acid sequence: CASSQDNGAEQFF.

The chain employs TRBV12-3 or TRBV12-4 and TRBJ2-1; D is possibly TRBD1 (5 bases). The germline V and J ends were trimmed by 1 base and 15 bases, with 10 bases remaining between them. The CDR3 length is 11 residues. This CDR3 reads CASSLGGRLFF. CDR3 sequence (DNA): TGTGCCAGCAGTTTAGGGGGCCGCCTGTTCTTC.

The chain couples TRBV3-1 to TRBJ2-2; no firm D call. Germline-derived CDR1 and CDR2 are LGHDT and YNNKEL (reference sequence). Trimming removed 4 bases from V and 7 bases from J, with 10 bases in between. This CDR3 is built from 13 residues. CDR3 protein: CASSLSAGGELFF. The DNA of the CDR3 is TGTGCCAGCAGCCTGTCTGCAGGCGGGGAGCTGTTTTTT.

The sample holds many counts of this clonotype. The chain carries TRBV6-2 or TRBV6-3 and TRBJ1-3; D remains ambiguous. The CDR3 contains 17 residues. V was trimmed by 6 bases and J by 0 bases, leaving 18 bases between them. In germline, CDR1 is MNHEY, CDR2 SVGEGT. CDR3 sequence: CASRPLDLRYSGNTIYF. Here the CDR3 DNA reads TGTGCCAGCAGACCACTTGATCTCAGATACTCTGGAAACACCATATATTTT.

This clonotype was detected many times. This rearrangement joins TRBV5-4 to TRBJ1-5; 10 positions agree with TRBD1. The CDR3 is 17 residues long. CDR1 is SGHNT, CDR2 YYREEE, per germline (reference sequence). Losses at the gene ends were 4 bases for V and 5 bases for J; bases not matched to a gene: 12. In DNA, the CDR3 is TGTGCCAGCAGCCACCCCCCGGGACAGGGGTATTATCAGCCCCAGCATTTT. It specifies CASSHPPGQGYYQPQHF.

This clonotype was detected many times. The chain links TRBV2 to TRBJ1-5; 7 bases match TRBD1. CDR1 is SNHLY, CDR2 FYNNEI, per germline. V trimming: 6 bases; J trimming: 4 bases; junction bases outside the gene matches: 3. The CDR3 covers 13 residues. The CDR3 sequence is CASRMTGNQPQHF. In nucleotides, the CDR3 is TGTGCCAGCAGGATGACAGGGAATCAGCCCCAGCATTTT.

This clonotype was observed at least ten times. The chain recombines TRBV11-1 with TRBJ2-3; no clear D gene. Germline values: CDR1 SGHAT, CDR2 FQDESV (reference sequence). With 10 bases removed from V and 5 bases from J, the gap between germline ends came to 16 bases. CDR3 length: 13 residues. CDR3 DNA sequence: TGTGCCACGGCCTGGGCGGTTGGAGATACGCAGTATTTT. It encodes CATAWAVGDTQYF.

This clonotype was recorded at least ten times. The genes are TRBV7-9 and TRBJ1-6; no clear D gene. The ends were cut back, 1 base at V and 6 bases at J, with 7 bases in the middle. Per germline, CDR1 SEHNR and CDR2 FQNEAQ (reference sequence). The CDR3 extends over 14 amino acids. Here the CDR3 DNA reads TGTGCCAGCAGCTTAGAGGACGTTAATTCACCCCTCCACTTT. Residues: CASSLEDVNSPLHF.

This chain links TRBV18 with TRBJ2-7, with D possibly matching TRBD2 (7 bases). Trimming cost V 6 bases and J 7 bases, with 22 bases left between them. The germline V gene has CDR1 KGHSH and CDR2 LQKENI. The CDR3 consists of 15 residues. CDR3 sequence (DNA): TGTGCCAGCTCCCTCGGGGCGGGGGCTGATCGAGAGCAGTACTTC. It encodes CASSLGAGADREQYF.

This clonotype was counted a few times. The chain combines TRBV20-1 with TRBJ2-1, with D unclear. The CDR3 runs 14 residues. V was trimmed by 1 base and J by 9 bases, leaving 16 bases between them. CDR1 and CDR2 (germline): DFQATT, SNEGSKA (reference sequence). CDR3 loop: CSARGGGPVGEQFF. The CDR3 region has the DNA TGCAGTGCTAGAGGGGGTGGGCCGGTTGGTGAGCAGTTCTTC.